The TCR beta chain described here comes from a study of post-analysis software for immune sequencing data. Study-level background: Included among the disease courses, which were recorded for the cohort, were relapsing-remitting, secondary progressive and progressive-relapsing multiple sclerosis.

TCR beta cDNA libraries included unique molecular identifiers. TCRdb used MiXCR to reprocess the PCR reads, holding one entry per CDR3 protein. This table holds about 540,000 distinct CDR3 sequences, roughly 34% found once. This clonotype was seen many times. No antigen is known for it. Germline V gives CDR1 WSHSY, CDR2 SAAADI. The CDR3 totals 14 residues. V shed 6 bases and J shed 7 bases, with 16 bases lying between them. General observations from the study: Those with multiple sclerosis, the patient group, showed significantly lower normalized Chao1 diversity than controls. Roughly 5 TRBV segments, TRBV5-6, TRBV5-1 and TRBV20-1 among them, were found more frequent in patients than controls.

Material: blood. The source of this sequence is a girl aged 2-17 years with multiple sclerosis. The chain carries TRBV10-2 and TRBJ2-1, with D unresolved. The CDR3 nucleotides read TGCGCCAGCAGGACGCCATCGGACGTAAATGAGCAGTTCTTC. Translated, it gives CASRTPSDVNEQFF.